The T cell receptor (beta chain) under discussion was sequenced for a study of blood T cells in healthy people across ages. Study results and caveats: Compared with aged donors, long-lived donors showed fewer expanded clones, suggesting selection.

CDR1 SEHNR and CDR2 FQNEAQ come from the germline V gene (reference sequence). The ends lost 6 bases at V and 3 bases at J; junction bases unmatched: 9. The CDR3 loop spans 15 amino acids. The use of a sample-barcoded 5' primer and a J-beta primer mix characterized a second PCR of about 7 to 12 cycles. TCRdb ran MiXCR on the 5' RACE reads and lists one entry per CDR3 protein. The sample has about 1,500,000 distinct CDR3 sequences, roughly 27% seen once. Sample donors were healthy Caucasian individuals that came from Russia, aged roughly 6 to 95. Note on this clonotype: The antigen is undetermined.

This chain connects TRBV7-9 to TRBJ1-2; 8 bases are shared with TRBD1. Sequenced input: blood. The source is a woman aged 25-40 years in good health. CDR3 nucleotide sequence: TGTGCCAGCAGTCGAGGGACAGGAGGGGACTATGGCTACACCTTC. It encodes CASSRGTGGDYGYTF.